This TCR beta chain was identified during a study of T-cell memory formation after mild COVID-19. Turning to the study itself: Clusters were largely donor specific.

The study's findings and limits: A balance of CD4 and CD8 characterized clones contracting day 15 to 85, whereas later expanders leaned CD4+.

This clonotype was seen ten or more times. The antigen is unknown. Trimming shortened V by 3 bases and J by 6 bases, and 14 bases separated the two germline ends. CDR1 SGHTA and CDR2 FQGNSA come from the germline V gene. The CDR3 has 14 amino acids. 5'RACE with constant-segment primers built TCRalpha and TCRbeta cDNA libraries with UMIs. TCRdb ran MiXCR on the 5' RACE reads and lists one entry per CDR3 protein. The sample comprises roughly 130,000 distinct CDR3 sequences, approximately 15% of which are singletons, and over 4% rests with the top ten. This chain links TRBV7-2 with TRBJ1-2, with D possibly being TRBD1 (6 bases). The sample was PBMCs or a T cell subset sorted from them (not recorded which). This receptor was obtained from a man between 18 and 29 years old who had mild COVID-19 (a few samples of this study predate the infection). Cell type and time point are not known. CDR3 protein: CASSFPTGANGYTF. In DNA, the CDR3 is TGTGCCAGCAGCTTCCCGACAGGAGCGAATGGCTACACCTTC.